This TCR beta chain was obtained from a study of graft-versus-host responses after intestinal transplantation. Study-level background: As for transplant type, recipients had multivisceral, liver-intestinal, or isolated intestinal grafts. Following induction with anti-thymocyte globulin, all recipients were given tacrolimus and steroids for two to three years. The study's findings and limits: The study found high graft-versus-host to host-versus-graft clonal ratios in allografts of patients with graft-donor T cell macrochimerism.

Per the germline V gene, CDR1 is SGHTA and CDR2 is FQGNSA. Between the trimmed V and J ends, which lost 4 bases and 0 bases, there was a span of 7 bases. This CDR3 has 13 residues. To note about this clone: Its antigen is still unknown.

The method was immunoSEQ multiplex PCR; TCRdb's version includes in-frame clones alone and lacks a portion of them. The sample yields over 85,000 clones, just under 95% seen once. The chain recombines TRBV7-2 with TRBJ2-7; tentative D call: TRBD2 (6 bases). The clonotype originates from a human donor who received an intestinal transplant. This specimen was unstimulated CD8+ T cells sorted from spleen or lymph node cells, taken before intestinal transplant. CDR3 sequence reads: CASSSGLSYEQYF. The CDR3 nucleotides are TGTGCCAGCAGCTCGGGACTCTCCTACGAGCAGTACTTC.